The clone carrying this TCR beta chain was recorded a few times. Its antigen remains unidentified. The source of the sample is a study of T cells after yellow fever vaccination. The V and J ends lost 2 bases and 1 base respectively, with 12 bases between them. CDR3 length: 16 residues. The V gene's germline CDR1 is MNHEY and CDR2 SVGEGT. Study observations and caveats: Reappearance after the booster was seen for most primary-vaccination clones, at around 95% CD4 and 75% to 90% CD8.

From the 5' RACE reads, TCRdb called clonotypes with MiXCR, one entry per CDR3 protein. This sample has approximately 450,000 distinct CDR3 sequences, with approximately 19% found just once. The sequences come from PBMCs, collected before the yellow fever booster vaccination. The chain is built from TRBV6-2 or TRBV6-3 and TRBJ1-5; D is ambiguous. This receptor was obtained from a man younger than 35 who received the YFV17D yellow fever vaccine. The CDR3 DNA reads TGTGCCAGCAGTTACCCTCGGTTGTCCAGCAATCAGCCCCAGCATTTT. It specifies CASSYPRLSSNQPQHF.